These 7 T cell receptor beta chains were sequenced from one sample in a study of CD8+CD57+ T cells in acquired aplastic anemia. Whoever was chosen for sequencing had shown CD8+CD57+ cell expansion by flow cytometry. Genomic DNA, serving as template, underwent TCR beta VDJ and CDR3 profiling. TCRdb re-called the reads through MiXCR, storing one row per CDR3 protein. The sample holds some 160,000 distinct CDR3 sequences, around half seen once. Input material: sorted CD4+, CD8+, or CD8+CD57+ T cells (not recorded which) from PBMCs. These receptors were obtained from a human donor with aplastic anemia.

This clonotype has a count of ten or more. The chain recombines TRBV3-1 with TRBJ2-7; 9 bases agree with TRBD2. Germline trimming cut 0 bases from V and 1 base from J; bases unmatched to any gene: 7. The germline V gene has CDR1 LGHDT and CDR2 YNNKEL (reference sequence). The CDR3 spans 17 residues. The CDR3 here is CASSQDLGLARSYEQYF. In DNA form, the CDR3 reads TGTGCCAGCAGCCAAGACCTCGGACTAGCGCGTTCCTACGAGCAGTACTTC.

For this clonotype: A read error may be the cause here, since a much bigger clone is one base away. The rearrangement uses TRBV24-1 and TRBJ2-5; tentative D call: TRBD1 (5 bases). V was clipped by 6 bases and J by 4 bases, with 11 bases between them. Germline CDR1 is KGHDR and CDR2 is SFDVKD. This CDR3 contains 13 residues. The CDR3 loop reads CATSQGKGETQYF. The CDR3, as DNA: TGTGCCACCAGTCAGGGCAAGGGAGAGACCCAGTACTTC.

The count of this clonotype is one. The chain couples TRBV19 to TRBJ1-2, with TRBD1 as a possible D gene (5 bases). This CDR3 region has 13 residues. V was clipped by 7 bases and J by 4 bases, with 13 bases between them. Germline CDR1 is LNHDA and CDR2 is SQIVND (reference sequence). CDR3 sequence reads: CASIDQGAYGYTF. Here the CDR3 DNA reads TGTGCCAGTATAGATCAGGGAGCCTATGGCTACACCTTC.

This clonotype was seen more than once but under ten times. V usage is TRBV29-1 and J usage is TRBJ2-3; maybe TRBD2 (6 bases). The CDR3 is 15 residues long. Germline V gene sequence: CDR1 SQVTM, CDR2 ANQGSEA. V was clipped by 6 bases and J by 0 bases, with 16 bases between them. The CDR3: CSVMFPGTSTDTQYF. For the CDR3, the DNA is TGCAGCGTCATGTTCCCAGGGACTAGCACAGATACGCAGTATTTT.

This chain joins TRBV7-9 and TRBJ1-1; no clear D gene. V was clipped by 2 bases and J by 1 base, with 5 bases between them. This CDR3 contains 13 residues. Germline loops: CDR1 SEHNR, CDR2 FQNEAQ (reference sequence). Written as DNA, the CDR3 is TGTGCCAGCAGCTTAATGGAGAACACTGAAGCTTTCTTT. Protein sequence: CASSLMENTEAFF.

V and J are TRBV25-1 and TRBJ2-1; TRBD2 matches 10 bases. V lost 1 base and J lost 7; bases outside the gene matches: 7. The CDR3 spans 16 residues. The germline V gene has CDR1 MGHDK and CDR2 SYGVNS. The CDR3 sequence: CASSELAAGGPNEQFF. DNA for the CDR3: TGTGCCAGCAGTGAATTGGCAGCGGGAGGGCCGAATGAGCAGTTCTTC.

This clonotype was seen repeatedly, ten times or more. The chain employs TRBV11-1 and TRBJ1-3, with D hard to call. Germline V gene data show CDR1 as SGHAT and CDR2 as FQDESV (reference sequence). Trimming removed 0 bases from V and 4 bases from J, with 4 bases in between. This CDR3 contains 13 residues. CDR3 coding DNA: TGTGCCAGCAGCTTAGCACTGGGAAACACCATATATTTT. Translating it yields CASSLALGNTIYF.